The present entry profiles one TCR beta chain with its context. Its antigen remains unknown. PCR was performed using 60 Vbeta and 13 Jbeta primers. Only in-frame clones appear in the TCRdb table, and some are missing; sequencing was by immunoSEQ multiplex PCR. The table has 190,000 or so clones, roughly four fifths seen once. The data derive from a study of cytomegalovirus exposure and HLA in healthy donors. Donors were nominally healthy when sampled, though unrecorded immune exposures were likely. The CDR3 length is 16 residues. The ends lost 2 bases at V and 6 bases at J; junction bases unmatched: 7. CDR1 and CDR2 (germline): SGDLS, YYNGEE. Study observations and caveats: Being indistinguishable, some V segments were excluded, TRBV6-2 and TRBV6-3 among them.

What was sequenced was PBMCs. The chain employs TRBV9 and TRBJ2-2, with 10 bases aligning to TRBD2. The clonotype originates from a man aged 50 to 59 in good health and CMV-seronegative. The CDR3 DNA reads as TGTGCCAGCAGCGTTACTCTAGCGGGGGCCCCCGGGGAGCTGTTTTTT. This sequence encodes CASSVTLAGAPGELFF. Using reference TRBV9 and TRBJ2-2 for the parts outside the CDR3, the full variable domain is DSGVTQTPKHLITATGQRVTLRCSPRSGDLSVYWYQQSLDQGLQFLIQYYNGEERAKGNILERFSAQQFPDLHSELNLSSLELGDSALYFCASSVTLAGAPGELFFGEGSRLTVL.